A single sample gave rise to the 20 T cell receptor beta chains below, sequenced in a study of breast tumors, draining lymph nodes, adjacent tissues. TCRdb called the multiplex PCR reads again in MiXCR, with one record for every CDR3 protein. The sample holds about 22,000 distinct CDR3 sequences, 45% to 75% seen once. The material sequenced was breast tumor tissue. These receptors all come from a female donor with breast cancer. Some clones in this sample may be carry-over from other donors' samples.

Comments on this clonotype: The junction departs from the called germline gene at one end, perhaps through a read error. The chain has TRBV20-1 and TRBJ2-2, with D possibly TRBD2 on 5 matching bases. This CDR3 spans 11 amino acids. The germline CDR1 and CDR2 sequences are DFQATT and SNEGSKA (reference sequence). This chain's CDR3 is CSASGSGELSF. The CDR3 DNA is TGCAGTGCCTCGGGTTCTGGGGAGCTGTCTTTT.

The chain joins TRBV7-9 to TRBJ2-3; the D gene is possibly TRBD2 (6 bases). Trimming took 5 bases from V and 11 from J, leaving 14 bases between them. The CDR3 is 12 amino acids. Germline V gene data show CDR1 as SEHNR and CDR2 as FQNEAQ (reference sequence). CDR3 in amino acids: CASSPSGEVQYF. For the CDR3, the DNA is TGTGCCAGCAGCCCAAGTGGGGAGGTGCAGTATTTT.

This clonotype occurred once. The chain carries TRBV12-3 or TRBV12-4 and TRBJ1-2, with 9 positions matching TRBD1. J was trimmed by 10 bases and V by 4 bases; bases with no gene match: 10. The CDR3 has 14 amino acids. For the CDR3, the DNA is TGTGCCAGCAGTTGGGACAGGGTTGGGGCTCCCTACACCTTC. Translated: CASSWDRVGAPYTF.

The CDR3 is CATSREGARAYEQYF. The CDR3 region has the DNA TGTGCCACCAGCAGAGAGGGCGCTAGAGCCTACGAGCAGTACTTC. J is TRBJ2-7 and V is TRBV15; D is unclear. This CDR3 has 15 residues. With 0 bases removed from V and 2 bases from J, the gap between germline ends came to 11 bases. Germline-derived CDR1 and CDR2 are LNHNV and YYDKDF (reference sequence).

In its sample, this clonotype was seen once. A much larger clone differs by one base, so this may be a read error. The chain links TRBV10-3 to TRBJ1-1; a weak D match, TRBD1 (5 bases). The germline CDR1 and CDR2 sequences are ENHRY and SYGVKD. The CDR3 has 15 residues. The CDR3 spells CAISERATENAEAFF. The CDR3 DNA sequence: TGTGCCATCAGTGAGAGGGCGACAGAGAACGCTGAAGCTTTCTTT.

The rearrangement joins TRBV7-2 to TRBJ1-2; a weak D match, TRBD1 (6 bases). Germline V lookup: CDR1 SGHTA, CDR2 FQGNSA. V was cut by 1 base and J by 8 bases, with 11 bases left in between. CDR3 length equals 13 residues. Here the CDR3 reads CASSLVRGLGYTF. CDR3 coding DNA: TGTGCCAGCAGCTTAGTTCGGGGGCTCGGCTACACCTTC. Drawing the rest from reference TRBV7-2 and TRBJ1-2, the complete variable domain is GAGVSQSPSNKVTEKGKDVELRCDPISGHTALYWYRQSLGQGLEFLIYFQGNSAPDKSGLPSDRFSAERTGGSVSTLTIQRTQQEDSAVYLCASSLVRGLGYTFGSGTRLTVV.

This clonotype was observed many times. This may be a read error, as it is one base from a much larger clone. This chain links TRBV6-1 with TRBJ1-5; no definite D call. The germline V gene has CDR1 MNHNS and CDR2 SASEGT. V shed 5 bases and J shed 0 bases, with 11 bases lying between them. The CDR3 has 15 amino acids. The CDR3, as DNA: TGTGCCAGCAGTCAAAGCGGATATAGCAATCAGCCCCAGCATTTT. As protein: CASSQSGYSNQPQHF.

About this clonotype: The final CDR3 position lacks the conserved phenylalanine or tryptophan, pointing to a likely read error. The chain couples TRBV7-2 to TRBJ2-5, with 12 bases identical to TRBD2. With V trimmed by 6 bases and J by 4 bases, 9 bases remained unmatched. Germline V gene sequence: CDR1 SGHTA, CDR2 FQGNSA. The CDR3 is made up of 16 amino acids. The CDR3 sequence: CASSPLAGGLGETQYL. In nucleotides, the CDR3 is TGTGCCAGCAGTCCACTAGCGGGGGGCCTGGGAGAGACCCAGTACCTC.

A remark on this clonotype: A much larger clone lies a single base off, so this may be a read error. J is TRBJ2-5 and V is TRBV5-1; D might be TRBD1 (6 bases). CDR1 SGHRS and CDR2 YFSETQ come from the germline V gene. CDR3 size: 14 residues. CDR3 in DNA: TGCGCCAGCAGTTTTACAGGGTACCAAGAGCCCCAGTACTTC. Translated, it gives CASSFTGYQEPQYF.

A note on this clonotype: The conserved phenylalanine or tryptophan normally closing the CDR3 is absent here, so this likely arose from a read error. This chain links TRBV10-3 with TRBJ2-7, with D perhaps TRBD1 (6 bases). There are 15 residues in the CDR3. Germline V lookup: CDR1 ENHRY, CDR2 SYGVKD. CDR3 loop: CASSYQGHSSYEQYL. Here the CDR3 DNA reads TGTGCCAGCAGTTACCAGGGACACAGCTCCTACGAGCAGTACCTC.

This clonotype qualifies as medium-sized. The chain has TRBV10-2 and TRBJ1-6; the D is unclear. CDR3 length: 13 amino acids. V was cut by 8 bases and J by 5 bases, with 10 bases left in between. Germline CDR1 reads WSHSY; CDR2 reads SAAADI. CDR3 region: CASGEANNSPLHF. The CDR3 bases are TGCGCCAGCGGGGAAGCAAATAATTCACCCCTCCACTTT.

The J gene is TRBJ2-1, the V gene TRBV15; D is undetermined. The CDR3 totals 13 residues. Germline V gives CDR1 LNHNV, CDR2 YYDKDF (reference sequence). Between the trimmed V and J ends, which lost 0 bases and 7 bases, there was a span of 7 bases. The CDR3 bases are TGTGCCACCAGCAGAGAGGGGTGGAATGAGCAGTTCTTC. Its translation: CATSREGWNEQFF.

The chain couples TRBV19 to TRBJ1-5; no clear D. Trimming took 3 bases from V and 5 from J, leaving 14 bases between them. The CDR3 has 15 residues. Looked up from germline, CDR1 is LNHDA and CDR2 is SQIVND (reference sequence). CDR3 sequence reads: CASSISGINDQPQHF. Here the CDR3 DNA reads TGTGCCAGTAGTATTTCGGGAATCAACGATCAGCCCCAGCATTTT.

The chain employs TRBV20-1 and TRBJ2-7; 7 bases fit TRBD1. CDR3 size: 13 residues. V trimming: 1 base; J trimming: 7 bases; junction bases outside the gene matches: 7. Germline CDR1 DFQATT, CDR2 SNEGSKA (reference sequence). CDR3 in DNA: TGCAGTGCTAGAGGACAGGGACAAAGGGAGCAGTACTTC. It encodes CSARGQGQREQYF.

Ten or more counts support this clonotype. The V and J genes are TRBV7-2 and TRBJ1-1; TRBD1 matches 7 bases. V was clipped by 6 bases and J by 2 bases; unmatched bases: 6. Germline CDR1 is SGHTA and CDR2 is FQGNSA. The CDR3 contains 14 residues. CDR3 protein: CASRLRQGNTEAFF. The CDR3 region has the DNA TGTGCCAGCAGACTGAGACAGGGAAACACTGAAGCTTTCTTT.

This sequence joins TRBV7-2 and TRBJ2-5, with TRBD2 matching over 7 bases. Germline V gene data show CDR1 as SGHTA and CDR2 as FQGNSA. The CDR3 runs 16 residues. V shed 3 bases and J 5 bases; nucleotides not matched to a gene: 12. The CDR3 region has the DNA TGTGCCAGCAGCTTGGGGAGTCGCGGGAGCTGGGAGACCCAGTACTTC. It encodes CASSLGSRGSWETQYF. The full variable domain, completed using reference TRBV7-2 and TRBJ2-5, is GAGVSQSPSNKVTEKGKDVELRCDPISGHTALYWYRQSLGQGLEFLIYFQGNSAPDKSGLPSDRFSAERTGGSVSTLTIQRTQQEDSAVYLCASSLGSRGSWETQYFGPGTRLLVL.

This clonotype occurred many times. A much larger clone differs by one base, so this may be a read error. The V and J genes are TRBV5-4 and TRBJ2-7; D tentatively fits TRBD1 or TRBD2 (5 bases each). Trimming took off 1 base at V and 2 bases at J, with 16 bases between the two ends. The CDR3 spans 16 residues. Germline assignment: CDR1 SGHNT and CDR2 YYREEE (reference sequence). The CDR3 DNA is TGTGCCAGCAGCTTGCCAGGGACGGACCAAGCCTACGAGCAGTACTTC. Its translation: CASSLPGTDQAYEQYF.

At least ten counts were recorded for this clonotype. The V and J genes are TRBV2 and TRBJ2-3, with D tentatively TRBD1 or TRBD2 (5 bases each). CDR3 size: 15 residues. CDR1 and CDR2 (germline): SNHLY, FYNNEI. The V gene lost 7 bases and the J gene lost 4 bases, with 18 bases spanning the gap. The CDR3 DNA sequence: TGTGCCAGCATGGCGGACGGGGCTTTCGCAGATACGCAGTATTTT. This codes for CASMADGAFADTQYF. Based on the CDR3 plus reference TRBV2 and TRBJ2-3, the full variable domain is EPEVTQTPSHQVTQMGQEVILRCVPISNHLYFYWYRQILGQKVEFLVSFYNNEISEKSEIFDDQFSVERPDGSNFTLKIRSTKLEDSAMYFCASMADGAFADTQYFGPGTRLTVL.

The J gene is TRBJ2-5, the V gene TRBV10-3; 8 nucleotides line up with TRBD1. Germline trimming cut 2 bases from V and 4 bases from J; bases unmatched to any gene: 6. CDR1 is ENHRY and CDR2 is SYGVKD in the germline V gene. This CDR3 region has 15 residues. The CDR3 sequence is CAISEEGTGGETQYF. In nucleotides, the CDR3 is TGTGCCATCAGTGAGGAAGGGACAGGTGGAGAGACCCAGTACTTC.

V usage is TRBV25-1 and J usage is TRBJ1-6, with a possible D match to TRBD1 (5 bases). Per the germline V gene, CDR1 is MGHDK and CDR2 is SYGVNS. The CDR3 totals 13 residues. V lost 6 bases to trimming and J lost 9 bases, with 12 bases between them. The CDR3 coding sequence is TGTGCCAGCAGGAAAATGGGGGGTTCACCCCTCCACTTT. Residues: CASRKMGGSPLHF.